The T cell receptor (beta chain) under discussion was sequenced for a study of blood T cell repertoires in COVID-19. Study-wide background: Sources were T cells, B-cell-depleted T cells, or PBMCs; the material itself was cDNA or gDNA.

V was pared by 6 bases and J by 5 bases, with 12 bases of the junction left unmatched. The germline V gene has CDR1 MNHEY and CDR2 SMNVEV (reference sequence). The CDR3 has 16 amino acids. This clone was recorded once. The authors' processing: Estimation of nucleated cell counts relied on the amplification of reference gene primers. Clones were sequenced by immunoSEQ multiplex PCR, and TCRdb holds only the in-frame ones, with some missing. From that table come the V and J calls and clone size; the DNA was used to work out D and trimming. The sample carries nearly 200,000 clones, 70% to 90% recorded once.

The sequenced material came from peripheral blood. The V call is TRBV27, the J call TRBJ1-2; 10 bases fit TRBD1. The clonotype comes from a woman aged 40 to 49 who had recovered from COVID-19. The CDR3 DNA reads TGTGCCAGCAGCCGGGACAGGGGCGCGGACCTTTATGGCTACACCTTC. Protein product: CASSRDRGADLYGYTF.